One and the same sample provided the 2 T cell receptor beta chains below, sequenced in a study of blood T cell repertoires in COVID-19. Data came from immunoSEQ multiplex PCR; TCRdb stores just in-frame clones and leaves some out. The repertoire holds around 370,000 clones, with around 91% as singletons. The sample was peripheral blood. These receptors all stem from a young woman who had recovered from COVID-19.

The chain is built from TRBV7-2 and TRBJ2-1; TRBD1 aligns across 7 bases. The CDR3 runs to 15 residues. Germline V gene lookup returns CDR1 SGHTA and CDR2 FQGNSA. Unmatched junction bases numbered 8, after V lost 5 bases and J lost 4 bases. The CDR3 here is CASSPAGTAYNEQFF. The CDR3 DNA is TGTGCCAGCAGCCCAGCCGGGACAGCGTACAATGAGCAGTTCTTC.

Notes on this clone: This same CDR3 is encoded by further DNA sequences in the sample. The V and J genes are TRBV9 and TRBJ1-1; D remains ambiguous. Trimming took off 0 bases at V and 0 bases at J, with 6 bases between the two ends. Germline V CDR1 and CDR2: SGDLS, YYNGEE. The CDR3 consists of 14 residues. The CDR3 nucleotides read TGTGCCAGCAGCGTAGGGCAGATGAACACTGAAGCTTTCTTT. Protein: CASSVGQMNTEAFF.